The 11 T cell receptor beta chains given below trace back to one sample, sequenced in a study of CD8+CD57+ T cells in acquired aplastic anemia (dated by TCRdb to 2016 to 2019). The sequencer listed for this sample is Illumina HiSeq 2000. Genomic DNA was used as template for profiling of TCR beta VDJ combinations and CDR3 sequences. TCRdb itself trimmed the public reads at Q25 with fastp, ran MiXCR and retained productive beta chains. Records with the same CDR3 protein are collapsed into one entry carrying the most frequent genes and DNA. The sample has 150,000 to 200,000 distinct CDR3 sequences on record, about 64% of them singletons. The ten top clones hold about 45% of the sample. Sequencing was performed on sorted CD4+, CD8+, or CD8+CD57+ T cells (not recorded which) from PBMCs. These receptors all come from a human donor with severe aplastic anemia or a healthy control (not recorded which).

The CDR3 here is CSVTVGGDGYTF. The DNA of the CDR3 is TGCAGCGTGACTGTGGGAGGGGATGGCTACACCTTC. The chain couples TRBV20-1 to TRBJ1-2; the D gene is possibly TRBD1 (5 bases). Germline V gives CDR1 DFQATT, CDR2 SNEGSKA (reference sequence). CDR3 size: 12 residues.

The chain has TRBV11-2 and TRBJ2-7; D is ambiguous. The CDR3 has 13 amino acids. V was shortened by 6 bases and J by 6 bases, with 15 bases between the two germline ends. Germline CDR1 is SGHAT and CDR2 is FQNNGV. CDR3 coding DNA: TGTGCCAGCAGTAATCCCGCTCGTGGCGAGCAGTACTTC. Translating it yields CASSNPARGEQYF.

The DNA for the CDR3 is TGTGCCAGCAGCTTTCCCCTAGCGGGAGCCTACGAGCAGTACTTC. It specifies CASSFPLAGAYEQYF. The chain combines TRBV7-9 with TRBJ2-7, with TRBD2 matching 10 bases. Germline assignment: CDR1 SEHNR and CDR2 FQNEAQ (reference sequence). J gave up 2 bases and V 3 bases, and 4 bases lay outside the gene matches. This CDR3 spans 15 amino acids.

This chain connects TRBV10-3 to TRBJ2-5; D remains unclear. Germline V gives CDR1 ENHRY, CDR2 SYGVKD. The V end lost 3 bases, the J end lost 0 bases, and 5 bases lay between the germline ends. The CDR3 runs 13 residues. The CDR3 DNA reads as TGTGCCATCAGTGACTCGTACCAAGAGACCCAGTACTTC. Its translation is CAISDSYQETQYF.

This rearrangement joins TRBV7-9 to TRBJ1-5; 9 nucleotides agree with TRBD1. Germline V CDR1 and CDR2: SEHNR, FQNEAQ (reference sequence). This CDR3 contains 14 residues. The junction had 2 bases not matched to a gene; V was cut back by 5 bases and J by 3 bases. CDR3 in amino acids: CASSRTGDNQPQHF. The CDR3, as DNA: TGTGCCAGCAGCAGGACAGGGGACAATCAGCCCCAGCATTTT.

This clonotype has ten or more counts. This chain joins TRBV25-1 and TRBJ2-3, with D possibly being TRBD2 (6 bases). The germline CDR1 and CDR2 sequences are MGHDK and SYGVNS. Deletions cut 1 base from V and 0 bases from J, with 8 bases between. This CDR3 comprises 15 residues. The CDR3 reads CASSESRGSTDTQYF. The CDR3 DNA reads TGTGCCAGCAGTGAATCGCGGGGTAGCACAGATACGCAGTATTTT.

V is TRBV7-3 and J is TRBJ1-4; D is possibly TRBD1 (5 bases). The CDR3 length is 14 residues. CDR1 and CDR2 (germline): SGHTA, FQGTGA. Trimming shortened V by 5 bases and J by 8 bases, and 15 bases separated the two germline ends. In DNA, the CDR3 is TGTGCCAGCAGCGACGGCTGGGGGAACGAAAAACTGTTTTTT. Amino acid sequence: CASSDGWGNEKLFF.

J is TRBJ2-1 and V is TRBV7-3; TRBD2 aligns across 7 bases. CDR3 length equals 15 residues. With V trimmed by 1 base and J by 2 bases, 2 bases remained unmatched. Per the germline V gene, CDR1 is SGHTA and CDR2 is FQGTGA. The CDR3 DNA sequence: TGTGCCAGCAGCTTAAGCGGGAGTGCCTACAATGAGCAGTTCTTC. Amino acids: CASSLSGSAYNEQFF.

This clonotype was recorded many times. The V and J genes are TRBV12-3 or TRBV12-4 and TRBJ2-2, with 8 bases fitting TRBD2. Trimming at V came to 3 bases and at J to 7 bases, leaving 4 bases not matched to a gene. The CDR3 covers 14 residues. The CDR3 coding sequence is TGTGCCAGCAGTTTCTCGGGGGGGGGCGGGGAGCTGTTTTTT. It codes for CASSFSGGGGELFF.

This clonotype was counted only a few times. The chain is built from TRBV10-3 and TRBJ2-5; possible D gene TRBD2, 7 bases. The CDR3 is 18 amino acids. Germline V gives CDR1 ENHRY, CDR2 SYGVKD. Trimming took 0 bases from V and 4 from J, leaving 21 bases between them. Here the CDR3 DNA reads TGTGCCATCAGTGAGTCGACGGGTGCGGGGGCTGGGGGAGAGACCCAGTACTTC. Its translation is CAISESTGAGAGGETQYF.

The gene calls are TRBV7-9 and TRBJ2-7; the D gene is possibly TRBD2 (5 bases). Per the germline V gene, CDR1 is SEHNR and CDR2 is FQNEAQ (reference sequence). Between the trimmed V and J ends, which lost 5 bases and 1 base, there was a span of 9 bases. The CDR3 has 13 residues. The CDR3 coding sequence is TGTGCCAGCAGCGAGCGGCTTTCCTACGAGCAGTACTTC. This gives the protein CASSERLSYEQYF.